This T cell receptor beta chain was documented in a study of cytomegalovirus exposure and HLA in healthy donors. Study findings and constraints: A link between a missense DCLRE1C variant and TCR beta V- and J-gene trimming emerged from a later analysis.

With 60 Vbeta and 13 Jbeta primers, the PCR was carried out. The protocol was immunoSEQ multiplex PCR, while the TCRdb copy is restricted to in-frame clones and leaves out a portion. The top ten hold 1.7% of the sample, which has roughly 200,000 clones, around four fifths seen once. In germline, CDR1 is SGHNT, CDR2 YYREEE (reference sequence). This CDR3 has 19 residues. In regard to this clone: Its specificity is unknown. The junction departs from germline at one end; a sequencing error may be responsible.

The source is a man aged 50 or older in good health and CMV-seronegative. The chain is built from TRBV5-4 and TRBJ2-2, with TRBD2 matching 16 bases. Sequencing used PBMCs. CDR3 region: CVSSLGTSGRASYTGELFF. In nucleotides, the CDR3 is TGTGTCAGCAGCCTGGGGACTAGCGGGAGGGCCTCGTACACCGGGGAGCTGTTTTTT. Full variable domain (outside the CDR3, taken from reference TRBV5-4 and TRBJ2-2): ETGVTQSPTHLIKTRGQQVTLRCSSQSGHNTVSWYQQALGQGPQFIFQYYREEENGRGNFPPRFSGLQFPNYSSELNVNALELDDSALYLCVSSLGTSGRASYTGELFFGEGSRLTVL.